The 22 T cell receptor beta chains reported below all come from one sample, sequenced in a study of radiation and T cells in renal cell carcinoma. TCRdb's table, derived via immunoSEQ multiplex PCR, lists solely in-frame clones and lacks some. The sample holds 100,000 to 150,000 clones, around 81% seen once. The time point here: blood 2 weeks post-SBRT. Treatment of the sample: 15 Gy SBRT to primary tumor, nephrectomy 4 weeks later. Sequenced here: blood, sampled from a patient whose treatment included radiotherapy and nephrectomy. All receptors derive from a man aged 50-59 years with renal cell carcinoma.

This clone showed up just once. This chain links TRBV28 with TRBJ1-4; D unresolved. The CDR3 sequence is 13 residues long. V was shortened by 5 bases and J by 8 bases, with 12 bases between the two germline ends. Germline CDR1 MDHEN, CDR2 SYDVKM. CDR3 in DNA: TGTGCCAGCAGTGCCACAATTCGGGAAAAACTGTTTTTT. Protein sequence: CASSATIREKLFF.

This clone was seen a few times. V and J are TRBV29-1 and TRBJ1-1; no clear D. The CDR3 totals 14 residues. The germline V gene has CDR1 SQVTM and CDR2 ANQGSEA. The germline V and J ends were trimmed by 4 bases and 0 bases, with 12 bases remaining between them. The CDR3 is CSVASVSLNTEAFF. The CDR3 nucleotides read TGCAGCGTTGCCAGCGTCAGCCTGAACACTGAAGCTTTCTTT.

This chain joins TRBV5-1 and TRBJ1-2; a possible D gene is TRBD1 (5 bases). The V and J ends lost 4 bases and 2 bases respectively, with 15 bases between them. Germline CDR1 SGHRS, CDR2 YFSETQ. This CDR3 has 15 amino acids. The CDR3 spells CASSPGTEQNYGYTF. In DNA form, the CDR3 reads TGCGCCAGCAGCCCCGGGACGGAACAAAACTATGGCTACACCTTC. Based on the CDR3 plus reference TRBV5-1 and TRBJ1-2, the full variable domain is KAGVTQTPRYLIKTRGQQVTLSCSPISGHRSVSWYQQTPGQGLQFLFEYFSETQRNKGNFPGRFSGRQFSNSRSEMNVSTLELGDSALYLCASSPGTEQNYGYTFGSGTRLTVV.

The rearrangement links TRBV15 to TRBJ1-2, with D possibly matching TRBD1 (5 bases). Germline CDR1 is LNHNV and CDR2 is YYDKDF (reference sequence). Deletions cut 1 base from V and 4 bases from J, with 13 bases between. This CDR3 has 15 residues. CDR3 loop: CATSRVRDSGYGYTF. The CDR3 nucleotides read TGTGCCACCAGCAGAGTCCGCGACAGCGGCTATGGCTACACCTTC.

The J gene is TRBJ1-2, the V gene TRBV4-1; D is perhaps TRBD1 (5 bases). The V gene lost 3 bases and the J gene lost 8 bases, with 13 bases spanning the gap. In germline, CDR1 is MGHRA, CDR2 YSYEKL. The CDR3 loop spans 13 amino acids. CDR3 nucleotide sequence: TGCGCCAGCAGCCATCTAGGGGACCGCGGCTACACCTTC. Its protein product is CASSHLGDRGYTF.

The chain employs TRBV4-3 and TRBJ1-4; TRBD1 matches 9 bases. From germline, CDR1 is LGHNA and CDR2 YSLEER. This CDR3 has 15 residues. The V gene end was trimmed by 4 bases and the J gene end by 7 bases; junction bases not matched to a gene: 7. The CDR3 DNA reads TGCGCCAGCAGCCGGGGGACAGGGCGAGGTGAAAAACTGTTTTTT. Amino acids: CASSRGTGRGEKLFF.

CDR3 region: CASSLGAGNTIYF. The CDR3 DNA sequence: TGCGCCAGCAGCCTTGGGGCGGGAAACACCATATATTTT. V and J are TRBV4-1 and TRBJ1-3, with D perhaps TRBD1 (5 bases). V was shortened by 4 bases and J by 4 bases, with 8 bases between the two germline ends. This CDR3 has 13 amino acids. The germline CDR1 and CDR2 sequences are MGHRA and YSYEKL.

The gene calls are TRBV6-5 and TRBJ2-7, with TRBD1 matching 8 bases. In germline, CDR1 is MNHEY, CDR2 SVGAGI. J lost 2 bases, V lost 7 bases, and 10 bases had no gene match. The CDR3 runs to 15 residues. The CDR3 bases are TGTGCCAGCACCCTTGAAGCGGACAGGGCCTACGAGCAGTACTTC. This encodes CASTLEADRAYEQYF.

The chain employs TRBV7-3 and TRBJ2-2, with TRBD1 as a possible D gene (7 bases). The germline V gene has CDR1 SGHTA and CDR2 FQGTGA. The CDR3 is made up of 15 amino acids. With 5 bases removed from V and 2 bases from J, the gap between germline ends came to 12 bases. This chain's CDR3 is CASSAGQLNTGELFF. In DNA form, the CDR3 reads TGTGCCAGCAGCGCGGGACAGCTTAACACCGGGGAGCTGTTTTTT.

Notes on this clone: One base away lies a much larger clone, so this may be a sequencing read error. This chain joins TRBV4-2 and TRBJ1-2, with D perhaps matching TRBD1 (6 bases). Germline values: CDR1 LGHNA, CDR2 YNFKEQ. Trimming took 4 bases from V and 4 from J, leaving 22 bases between them. CDR3 length equals 17 residues. The chain's CDR3 is CASSRRGTQGTTYGYTF. DNA of the CDR3: TGTGCCAGCAGCCGCCGAGGAACCCAGGGGACGACCTATGGCTACACCTTC.

This chain connects TRBV28 to TRBJ2-7; D possibly uses TRBD1 or TRBD2 (5 bases each). V was cut by 5 bases and J by 1 base, with 15 bases left in between. CDR1 is MDHEN and CDR2 is SYDVKM in the germline V gene. There are 15 residues in the CDR3. CDR3 region: CASSESWGRSYEQYF. Here the CDR3 DNA reads TGTGCCAGCAGTGAGTCTTGGGGGAGATCCTACGAGCAGTACTTC.

This clone qualifies as large. V usage is TRBV19 and J usage is TRBJ2-2, with D unresolved. The CDR3 runs to 13 residues. The germline gives CDR1 LNHDA, CDR2 SQIVND (reference sequence). V lost 5 bases and J 6 bases, leaving 10 bases between the germline ends. CDR3 sequence (DNA): TGTGCCAGTAGTCCGGGTCTCTCCGGGGAGCTGTTTTTT. It translates to CASSPGLSGELFF.

The CDR3 nucleotides read TGTGCCAGCAGCGTGAATTATGTCGAGCAGTACTTC. This translates into CASSVNYVEQYF. The chain couples TRBV5-8 to TRBJ2-7; D remains ambiguous. The CDR3 runs 12 residues. Germline CDR1 and CDR2: SGHTS and YDEGEE. With 4 bases removed from V and 6 bases from J, the gap between germline ends came to 11 bases.

This clone was found once. This chain connects TRBV29-1 to TRBJ2-2, with 8 bases matching TRBD2. CDR3 length equals 13 residues. CDR1 and CDR2 (germline): SQVTM, ANQGSEA. V was pared by 5 bases and J by 4 bases, with 3 bases of the junction left unmatched. The CDR3 DNA reads as TGCAGCGTTCGCGGGGGGAGCACCGGGGAGCTGTTTTTT. Residues: CSVRGGSTGELFF.

The chain combines TRBV7-6 with TRBJ2-7; 9 bases match TRBD1. Trimming removed 2 bases from V and 7 bases from J; junction bases left unmatched: 9. The CDR3 is 15 amino acids. Germline CDR1 and CDR2: SGHVS and FNYEAQ. The CDR3 spells CASSLTTQGAGEQYF. CDR3 DNA: TGTGCCAGCAGCTTAACCACACAGGGGGCGGGGGAGCAGTACTTC.

This clone was observed a handful of times. CDR3 coding DNA: TGTGCCTGGAGCAGGGACCCCAATCAGCCCCAGCATTTT. As protein: CAWSRDPNQPQHF. The rearrangement joins TRBV30 to TRBJ1-5, with a weak D call TRBD1 (5 bases). The CDR3 runs 13 residues. Between the trimmed V and J ends, which lost 3 bases and 3 bases, there was a span of 9 bases. Germline V gives CDR1 GTSNPN, CDR2 SVGIG (reference sequence).

This clone was counted a few times. The chain carries TRBV11-2 and TRBJ1-1; no definite D call. This CDR3 has 13 amino acids. The V end was cut by 1 base, the J end by 4 bases, with 7 bases between. The germline V gene encodes CDR1 SGHAT and CDR2 FQNNGV. The CDR3 DNA sequence: TGTGCCAGCAGCTTAGGAGGTCCCACTGAAGCTTTCTTT. The encoded protein is CASSLGGPTEAFF.

V and J are TRBV27 and TRBJ1-5, with D perhaps TRBD1 (5 bases). Germline CDR1 is MNHEY and CDR2 is SMNVEV (reference sequence). This CDR3 spans 14 amino acids. Trimming took 3 bases from V and 9 from J, leaving 15 bases between them. In nucleotides, the CDR3 is TGTGCCAGCAGTTTCCGGGACCCCAGGCGGCCCCAGCATTTT. Encoded protein: CASSFRDPRRPQHF.

The chain is built from TRBV9 and TRBJ2-7; no definite D call. CDR1 and CDR2 from the germline V gene are SGDLS and YYNGEE. The CDR3 totals 14 residues. Trimming cost V 3 bases and J 0 bases, with 10 bases left between them. The CDR3 is CASSAEESSYEQYF. The CDR3, as DNA: TGTGCCAGCAGCGCCGAGGAAAGCTCCTACGAGCAGTACTTC.

J is TRBJ1-1 and V is TRBV2; maybe TRBD1 (5 bases). CDR3 size: 12 residues. Germline CDR1 SNHLY, CDR2 FYNNEI. Trimming stripped 7 bases from V and 3 bases from J, with 9 bases between. The CDR3 DNA reads as TGTGCCAGCACAGGGATGGACACTGAAGCTTTCTTT. Its protein is CASTGMDTEAFF.

Note on this clone: One end of the junction varies from germline; a read error may be responsible. The chain has TRBV6-1 and TRBJ2-7; the D gene is possibly TRBD1 (6 bases). This CDR3 region has 16 residues. The germline V gene encodes CDR1 MNHNS and CDR2 SASEGT. The chain's CDR3 is CASTESGQITSYEQYF. The CDR3 coding sequence is TGTGCCAGCACTGAATCAGGACAGATCACCTCCTACGAGCAGTACTTC.

J is TRBJ2-1 and V is TRBV10-3, with D unresolved. V was cut by 5 bases and J by 2 bases, with 1 base left in between. Germline assignment: CDR1 ENHRY and CDR2 SYGVKD. There are 11 residues in the CDR3. Here the CDR3 reads CAISPYNEQFF. The CDR3 region has the DNA TGTGCCATCAGTCCCTACAATGAGCAGTTCTTC.